This is a list of T cell receptor beta chains from one sample in a study of beta chain features in type 1 diabetes. TCRdb's copy holds only in-frame clones and misses some; the assay was immunoSEQ multiplex PCR. The data contain some 170,000 clones, around 63% of them singletons. Material for sequencing was naive CD4+ T cells from blood. The receptors shown here come from a man between 25 and 39 years old with type 1 diabetes. The CDR3 runs from the conserved cysteine through the conserved F or W. Each record gives: V gene, D gene, J gene, clone size, CDR3 protein, CDR3 DNA. The D gene is left open where the match is weak. For some rows the clone size is stated as once, few or many, or as a class when expanded; others skip it.

V: TRBV7-2
D: .
J: TRBJ1-1
size: .
CDR3: CASSPPQGGDTEAFF
DNA: TGTGCCAGCAGCCCCCCACAGGGAGGGGACACTGAAGCTTTCTTT

V: TRBV7-2
D: .
J: TRBJ2-5
size: .
CDR3: CASSLAVQGGETQYF
DNA: TGTGCCAGCAGCTTAGCGGTGCAGGGTGGAGAGACCCAGTACTTC

V: TRBV30
D: .
J: TRBJ2-3
size: .
CDR3: CALGAGATDTQYF
DNA: TGTGCCCTTGGTGCGGGGGCCACAGATACGCAGTATTTT

V: TRBV7-2
D: .
J: TRBJ1-1
size: .
CDR3: CASSTQGADTEAFF
DNA: TGTGCCAGCAGCACCCAGGGTGCGGACACTGAAGCTTTCTTT

V: TRBV4-3
D: .
J: TRBJ1-6
size: .
CDR3: CASSQDWRWEGSSSPLHF
DNA: TGCGCCAGCAGCCAAGATTGGCGGTGGGAGGGATCTAGTTCACCCCTCCACTTT

V: TRBV30
D: .
J: TRBJ2-7
size: .
CDR3: CAWSVLARVPEQYF
DNA: TGTGCCTGGAGTGTTCTAGCCAGGGTACCCGAGCAGTACTTC

V: TRBV29-1
D: TRBD1
J: TRBJ2-3
size: .
CDR3: CSLRTGGADTQYF
DNA: TGCAGCCTAAGGACAGGGGGCGCAGATACGCAGTATTTT

V: TRBV4-3
D: TRBD2
J: TRBJ2-5
size: .
CDR3: CASSPRLAGEETQYF
DNA: TGCGCCAGCAGCCCTCGACTAGCGGGAGAAGAGACCCAGTACTTC

V: TRBV30
D: .
J: TRBJ2-1
size: .
CDR3: CAWKTDSDNEQFF
DNA: TGTGCCTGGAAGACCGACAGCGACAATGAGCAGTTCTTC

V: TRBV9
D: TRBD1
J: TRBJ2-6
size: .
CDR3: CASSKDRAGANVLTF
DNA: TGTGCCAGCAGCAAGGACAGGGCTGGGGCCAACGTCCTGACTTTC

V: TRBV4-2
D: TRBD1
J: TRBJ1-6
size: few
CDR3: CASSLRDRENSPLHF
DNA: TGTGCCAGCAGCCTACGGGACAGGGAGAATTCACCCCTCCACTTT

V: TRBV25-1
D: .
J: TRBJ2-5
size: few
CDR3: CASSGAGETQYF
DNA: TGTGCCAGCAGTGGCGCAGGGGAGACCCAGTACTTC

V: TRBV27
D: TRBD2
J: TRBJ2-1
size: .
CDR3: CASSPSPTSGNNEQFF
DNA: TGTGCCAGCAGTCCCTCCCCCACTAGCGGTAACAATGAGCAGTTCTTC

V: TRBV7-2
D: .
J: TRBJ2-7
size: .
CDR3: CASSLEDSSTQQYF
DNA: TGTGCCAGCAGCCTCGAGGACAGCTCTACGCAGCAGTACTTC

V: TRBV11-2
D: .
J: TRBJ2-3
size: .
CDR3: CASSLDLIRLVPSTQYF
DNA: TGTGCCAGCAGCTTAGATCTTATTCGGCTAGTTCCATCTACGCAGTATTTT

V: TRBV29-1
D: .
J: TRBJ2-6
size: .
CDR3: CSVEFGRTSGANVLTF
DNA: TGCAGCGTTGAGTTCGGTCGGACCTCTGGGGCCAACGTCCTGACTTTC

V: TRBV29-1
D: .
J: TRBJ2-1
size: .
CDR3: CSVDRRVCLF
DNA: TGCAGCGTTGATCGAAGAGTATGTCTCTTC

V: TRBV9
D: .
J: TRBJ2-3
size: .
CDR3: CASSVGGSITGQDTQYF
DNA: TGTGCCAGCAGCGTCGGGGGCTCGATCACGGGACAAGATACGCAGTATTTT

V: TRBV29-1
D: .
J: TRBJ2-3
size: few
CDR3: CSVYRDMGDTQYF
DNA: TGCAGCGTGTACAGGGATATGGGAGATACGCAGTATTTT

V: TRBV29-1
D: .
J: TRBJ2-2
size: .
CDR3: CSVSGSDTGELFF
DNA: TGCAGCGTTTCCGGGTCGGACACCGGGGAGCTGTTTTTT

V: TRBV7-2
D: .
J: TRBJ2-1
size: .
CDR3: CASSLVGVLRSNEQFF
DNA: TGTGCCAGCAGCTTAGTCGGGGTTCTACGATCCAATGAGCAGTTCTTC

V: TRBV29-1
D: .
J: TRBJ1-5
size: .
CDR3: CSVAGSNQPQHF
DNA: TGCAGCGTTGCCGGGAGCAATCAGCCCCAGCATTTT

V: TRBV25-1
D: .
J: TRBJ2-3
size: .
CDR3: CASSELGSGDTDTQYF
DNA: TGTGCCAGCAGTGAATTGGGCTCCGGGGACACAGATACGCAGTATTTT

V: TRBV9
D: .
J: TRBJ2-3
size: .
CDR3: CASSLNTDTQYF
DNA: TGTGCCAGCAGCCTAAACACAGATACGCAGTATTTT

V: TRBV11-2
D: TRBD1
J: TRBJ1-6
size: few
CDR3: CASTSTGGGSPLHF
DNA: TGTGCCAGCACCTCAACAGGGGGAGGGTCACCCCTCCACTTT

V: TRBV23-1
D: TRBD1
J: TRBJ2-3
size: .
CDR3: CASSQLTRRDREKYF
DNA: TGCGCCAGCAGTCAACTCACTCGTCGGGACAGGGAAAAGTATTTT

V: TRBV30
D: TRBD1
J: TRBJ1-1
size: .
CDR3: CAWSTGGTEAFF
DNA: TGTGCCTGGAGCACAGGGGGCACTGAAGCTTTCTTT

V: TRBV14
D: TRBD1
J: TRBJ1-1
size: .
CDR3: CASSLGQLNTEAFF
DNA: TGTGCCAGCAGCCTGGGACAGTTGAACACTGAAGCTTTCTTT

V: TRBV7-9
D: .
J: TRBJ2-3
size: .
CDR3: CASSSGYTDTQYF
DNA: TGTGCCAGCAGCTCTGGTTACACAGATACGCAGTATTTT

V: TRBV7-9
D: .
J: TRBJ2-2
size: .
CDR3: CASSREGVTTGELFF
DNA: TGTGCCAGCAGCCGAGAGGGGGTCACCACCGGGGAGCTGTTTTTT

V: TRBV9
D: .
J: TRBJ2-4
size: .
CDR3: CASSRNSGNIQYF
DNA: TGTGCCAGCAGCCGAAACTCCGGTAACATTCAGTACTTC

V: TRBV29-1
D: .
J: TRBJ1-5
size: .
CDR3: CSVGSGDKPQHF
DNA: TGCAGCGTTGGATCGGGGGACAAGCCCCAGCATTTT

V: TRBV7-2
D: .
J: TRBJ2-2
size: .
CDR3: CASSPDHGSGELFF
DNA: TGTGCCAGCAGCCCCGATCACGGTTCCGGGGAGCTGTTTTTT

V: TRBV2
D: .
J: TRBJ1-1
size: .
CDR3: CASSEEGGNTEAFF
DNA: TGTGCCAGCAGTGAAGAAGGGGGGAACACTGAAGCTTTCTTT

V: TRBV25-1
D: .
J: TRBJ2-1
size: few
CDR3: CASSALSRNEQFF
DNA: TGTGCCAGCAGCGCGCTAAGTCGGAATGAGCAGTTCTTC

V: TRBV4-3
D: TRBD2
J: TRBJ2-3
size: .
CDR3: CASSQNSAGRTDTQYF
DNA: TGCGCCAGCAGCCAAAACTCAGCGGGGCGCACAGATACGCAGTATTTT

V: TRBV30
D: .
J: TRBJ1-1
size: .
CDR3: CAWSPGADIEAFF
DNA: TGTGCCTGGAGTCCAGGGGCCGATATTGAAGCTTTCTTT

V: TRBV9
D: TRBD1
J: TRBJ1-2
size: .
CDR3: CASSPGQGYYGYTF
DNA: TGTGCCAGCAGCCCAGGACAGGGATACTATGGCTACACCTTC

V: TRBV11-2
D: .
J: TRBJ2-7
size: .
CDR3: CASRISGARQQYF
DNA: TGTGCCAGCAGAATTTCCGGGGCAAGACAGCAGTACTTC

V: TRBV7-9
D: .
J: TRBJ1-5
size: .
CDR3: CASSSTVTGRPQHF
DNA: TGTGCCAGCAGTTCGACGGTGACCGGACGGCCCCAGCATTTT

V: TRBV18
D: TRBD2
J: TRBJ2-1
size: .
CDR3: CASSPLPGLGNNEQFF
DNA: TGTGCCAGCTCACCGCTCCCGGGACTAGGTAACAATGAGCAGTTCTTC

V: TRBV5-1
D: TRBD2
J: TRBJ2-1
size: .
CDR3: CASNGLAGTNEQFF
DNA: TGCGCCAGCAACGGACTAGCGGGGACCAATGAGCAGTTCTTC

V: TRBV9
D: .
J: TRBJ2-6
size: .
CDR3: CASSGHGGRRPGANVLTF
DNA: TGTGCCAGCAGCGGGCACGGGGGCAGGCGGCCTGGGGCCAACGTCCTGACTTTC

V: TRBV5-1
D: .
J: TRBJ2-4
size: .
CDR3: CASSSGDKNIQYF
DNA: TGCGCCAGCAGTAGCGGTGACAAAAACATTCAGTACTTC

V: TRBV11-2
D: .
J: TRBJ2-5
size: .
CDR3: CASSTQTRGETQYF
DNA: TGTGCCAGCAGCACGCAGACCCGAGGGGAGACCCAGTACTTC

V: TRBV7-2
D: .
J: TRBJ2-7
size: .
CDR3: CASSLVSSDYEQYF
DNA: TGTGCCAGCAGCTTAGTTTCCTCAGACTACGAGCAGTACTTC

V: TRBV6-5
D: .
J: TRBJ1-1
size: .
CDR3: CASISTLHGGEAFF
DNA: TGTGCCAGCATTTCGACACTCCATGGGGGTGAAGCTTTCTTT

V: TRBV7-6
D: .
J: TRBJ2-7
size: .
CDR3: CASSSRDRAYEQYF
DNA: TGTGCCAGCAGCTCCCGAGACCGGGCCTACGAGCAGTACTTC

V: TRBV5-1
D: .
J: TRBJ2-5
size: .
CDR3: CASSLDTGSWETQYF
DNA: TGCGCCAGCAGCTTGGATACGGGGAGTTGGGAGACCCAGTACTTC

V: TRBV30
D: .
J: TRBJ1-4
size: .
CDR3: CAWSPQGGEKLFF
DNA: TGTGCCTGGAGTCCGCAGGGTGGCGAAAAACTGTTTTTT

V: TRBV27
D: TRBD2
J: TRBJ2-3
size: .
CDR3: CASSFIPSGESTDTQYF
DNA: TGTGCCAGCAGTTTTATCCCTAGCGGGGAAAGCACAGATACGCAGTATTTT

V: TRBV29-1
D: .
J: TRBJ1-2
size: .
CDR3: CSVEMNYGYTF
DNA: TGCAGCGTTGAGATGAACTATGGCTACACCTTC

V: TRBV29-1
D: .
J: TRBJ1-1
size: .
CDR3: CSVAEVTAEAFF
DNA: TGCAGCGTTGCTGAAGTTACCGCTGAAGCTTTCTTT

V: TRBV9
D: .
J: TRBJ2-4
size: .
CDR3: CASSRTQEANIQYF
DNA: TGTGCCAGCAGCCGTACCCAGGAGGCGAACATTCAGTACTTC

V: TRBV6-5
D: .
J: TRBJ2-2
size: few
CDR3: CASSYRAANTGELFF
DNA: TGTGCCAGCAGTTATCGGGCAGCGAACACCGGGGAGCTGTTTTTT